These T cell receptor beta chains were read from a single sample in a study of blood T cell repertoires in COVID-19. TCRdb keeps only in-frame clones here, not all; method: immunoSEQ multiplex PCR. Of 45,000 to 55,000 clones listed, roughly 80% were seen once; the top ten hold roughly 4.4%. Sample: peripheral blood. These receptors all come from a middle-aged man with active COVID-19. CDR3s include the opening cysteine and the closing phenylalanine or tryptophan. D genes are given only for firm matches. Clone size, where shown, is once, few, many, or a class for clones that have expanded.

d_gene: NA; j_gene: TRBJ2-5; abundance: NA; v_gene: TRBV21-1; CDR3nt: TGTGCCAGCAGCAAAGTTCCCGACAGGGGGAAGACCCAGTACTTC; CDR3aa: CASSKVPDRGKTQYF
d_gene: TRBD1; j_gene: TRBJ1-1; abundance: NA; v_gene: TRBV28; CDR3nt: TGTGCCAGCAGTAGGACAGGGTTGAGCACTGAAGCTTTCTTT; CDR3aa: CASSRTGLSTEAFF
d_gene: NA; j_gene: TRBJ2-5; abundance: NA; v_gene: TRBV9; CDR3nt: TGTGCCAGCAGCGTATCGGCGGGGGCGAGGGAGACCCAGTACTTC; CDR3aa: CASSVSAGARETQYF
d_gene: TRBD1; j_gene: TRBJ1-6; abundance: NA; v_gene: TRBV2; CDR3nt: TGTGCCAGCAGTGCGACCGGGACAGGGAATTCACCCCTCCACTTT; CDR3aa: CASSATGTGNSPLHF
d_gene: TRBD1; j_gene: TRBJ1-4; abundance: NA; v_gene: TRBV11-2; CDR3nt: TGTGCCAGCAGCTTAGGGGACAGGGATGGTGAAAAACTGTTTTTT; CDR3aa: CASSLGDRDGEKLFF
d_gene: NA; j_gene: TRBJ2-6; abundance: NA; v_gene: TRBV6-5; CDR3nt: TGTGCCAGCAGGCATGACACCTCTGGGGCCAACGTCCTGACTTTC; CDR3aa: CASRHDTSGANVLTF
d_gene: NA; j_gene: TRBJ2-1; abundance: NA; v_gene: TRBV7-8; CDR3nt: TGTGCCAGCAGCTTATCTAGGGTTCCCCGCGGGGAGCAGTTCTTC; CDR3aa: CASSLSRVPRGEQFF
d_gene: TRBD1; j_gene: TRBJ2-1; abundance: once; v_gene: TRBV25-1; CDR3nt: TGTGCCAGTAGTGCGACAGGGTTTGAGCAGTTCTTC; CDR3aa: CASSATGFEQFF
d_gene: TRBD1; j_gene: TRBJ1-5; abundance: NA; v_gene: TRBV6-5; CDR3nt: TGTGCCAGCAGCTTTGGGACAGGAGGAGAACAGCCCCAGCATTTT; CDR3aa: CASSFGTGGEQPQHF
d_gene: NA; j_gene: TRBJ2-7; abundance: NA; v_gene: TRBV19; CDR3nt: TGTGCCAGTAGTATAGCCACAGGCTACTACGAGCAGTACTTC; CDR3aa: CASSIATGYYEQYF
d_gene: NA; j_gene: TRBJ2-3; abundance: NA; v_gene: TRBV6-5; CDR3nt: TGTGCCAGCAGTTACTCGGGGGGTTTGGGCACAGATACGCAGTATTTT; CDR3aa: CASSYSGGLGTDTQYF
d_gene: NA; j_gene: TRBJ2-3; abundance: NA; v_gene: TRBV14; CDR3nt: TGTGCCAGCAGCCAAGATCACGTCCAGTGGACAGATACGCAGTATTTT; CDR3aa: CASSQDHVQWTDTQYF
d_gene: TRBD1; j_gene: TRBJ2-2; abundance: NA; v_gene: TRBV5-1; CDR3nt: TGCGCCAGCAGCGCCGGACAGGTGGACACCGGGGAGCTGTTTTTT; CDR3aa: CASSAGQVDTGELFF
d_gene: TRBD1; j_gene: TRBJ2-7; abundance: NA; v_gene: TRBV6-2/TRBV6-3; CDR3nt: TGTGCCAGCAGTTACGGGGACAGGGTCCTCTACGAGCAGTACTTC; CDR3aa: CASSYGDRVLYEQYF
d_gene: NA; j_gene: TRBJ1-1; abundance: NA; v_gene: TRBV5-1; CDR3nt: TGCGCCAGCAGCTTGGCAGGGGCGGGTGCTTTCTTT; CDR3aa: CASSLAGAGAFF
d_gene: NA; j_gene: TRBJ2-7; abundance: few; v_gene: TRBV6-5; CDR3nt: TGTGCCAGCCGGTTGTACGAGCAGTACTTC; CDR3aa: CASRLYEQYF
d_gene: TRBD1; j_gene: TRBJ2-3; abundance: NA; v_gene: TRBV12-3/TRBV12-4; CDR3nt: TGTGCCAGCAGTTTGGGACAGGCGGATACGCAGTATTTT; CDR3aa: CASSLGQADTQYF
d_gene: NA; j_gene: TRBJ2-1; abundance: NA; v_gene: TRBV13; CDR3nt: TGTGCCAGCAGCTCAGGGGTCGGGTCCTACAATGAGCAGTTCTTC; CDR3aa: CASSSGVGSYNEQFF
d_gene: TRBD1; j_gene: TRBJ1-2; abundance: NA; v_gene: TRBV6-5; CDR3nt: TGTGCCAGCAGAACAGGGGAAGCCTATGGCTACACCTTC; CDR3aa: CASRTGEAYGYTF
d_gene: NA; j_gene: TRBJ2-2; abundance: NA; v_gene: TRBV5-1; CDR3nt: TGCGCCAGCAGCTTGAGCTTGGCGAACACCGGGGAGCTGTTTTTT; CDR3aa: CASSLSLANTGELFF
d_gene: TRBD1; j_gene: TRBJ1-5; abundance: NA; v_gene: TRBV10-3; CDR3nt: TGTGCCATCAGCCCCGGGACAGGGAACGAGGGGGAACTGCAGCCCCAGCATTTT; CDR3aa: CAISPGTGNEGELQPQHF
d_gene: TRBD2; j_gene: TRBJ2-3; abundance: NA; v_gene: TRBV2; CDR3nt: TGTGCCAGCAGTGAAGGACTAGCGGTCTGGTCAGATACGCAGTATTTT; CDR3aa: CASSEGLAVWSDTQYF